These 14 T cell receptor beta chains share one sample of origin, sequenced in a study of PD-L1 blockade in urothelial cancer. Time point in this sample: pretreatment peripheral blood. Data came from immunoSEQ multiplex PCR; TCRdb stores just in-frame clones and leaves some out. The repertoire holds approximately 39,000 clones, with about 85% as singletons. Specimen: PBMCs, collected around atezolizumab (anti-PD-L1) treatment. The receptor source for this set is a man older than 75 with urothelial cancer.

This clone was counted between two and nine times. The J gene is TRBJ1-5, the V gene TRBV28; D unclear. Germline CDR1 reads MDHEN; CDR2 reads SYDVKM. This CDR3 has 18 amino acids. V lost 3 bases and J lost 1, with 19 bases in between. The CDR3 region has the DNA TGTGCCAGCAGTTTCGGCGGGGTAGTCGGGAAAAGCAATCAGCCCCAGCATTTT. Its translation is CASSFGGVVGKSNQPQHF. Full variable domain (rest looked up from reference TRBV28 and TRBJ1-5): DVKVTQSSRYLVKRTGEKVFLECVQDMDHENMFWYRQDPGLGLRLIYFSYDVKMKEKGDIPEGYSVSREKKERFSLILESASTNQTSMYLCASSFGGVVGKSNQPQHFGDGTRLSIL.

This rearrangement joins TRBV5-1 to TRBJ2-6; possible D gene TRBD1, 6 bases. CDR1 and CDR2 from the germline V gene are SGHRS and YFSETQ. This CDR3 has 16 amino acids. V was shortened by 2 bases and J by 1 base, with 10 bases between the two germline ends. The CDR3 DNA reads as TGCGCCAGCAGCTTACTGACAGGTTCTGGGGCCAACGTCCTGACTTTC. Protein sequence: CASSLLTGSGANVLTF.

CDR3 DNA: TGTGCCAGCAGCTTAGACGGACAGGGAATTGGGACAGATACGCAGTATTTT. Translating it yields CASSLDGQGIGTDTQYF. The chain is built from TRBV11-3 and TRBJ2-3; 8 positions agree with TRBD1. Trimming removed 0 bases from V and 3 bases from J; junction bases left unmatched: 8. The CDR3 sequence is 17 residues long. CDR1 and CDR2 from the germline V gene are SGHNT and YENEEA.

This clone was detected only once. In nucleotides, the CDR3 is TGTGCCAGCAGCTTACATCAAGAAGCTTTCTTT. Its protein is CASSLHQEAFF. This sequence joins TRBV7-9 and TRBJ1-1; D not resolved. V was shortened by 2 bases and J by 8 bases, with 6 bases between the two germline ends. The CDR3 has 11 amino acids. Germline V gene lookup returns CDR1 SEHNR and CDR2 FQNEAQ (reference sequence).

The chain joins TRBV19 to TRBJ1-1; 9 positions match TRBD1. The CDR3 is made up of 15 amino acids. From germline, CDR1 is LNHDA and CDR2 SQIVND (reference sequence). Losses at the gene ends were 9 bases for V and 4 bases for J; bases not matched to a gene: 12. The DNA for the CDR3 is TGTGCCAGCCGAACAGGGGGCCGGCTGATCACTGAAGCTTTCTTT. Protein sequence: CASRTGGRLITEAFF.

This chain's CDR3 is CASSFLAGELFF. The CDR3 coding sequence is TGTGCCAGCAGCTTCCTAGCCGGGGAGCTGTTTTTT. J is TRBJ2-2 and V is TRBV5-8; no clear D gene. Germline CDR1 is SGHTS and CDR2 is YDEGEE. With 2 bases removed from V and 6 bases from J, the gap between germline ends came to 5 bases. This CDR3 region has 12 residues.

The chain has TRBV5-5 and TRBJ1-1; D might be TRBD1 (5 bases). Germline V CDR1 and CDR2: SGHKS, YYEKEE (reference sequence). The CDR3 extends over 17 amino acids. V lost 3 bases and J 4 bases, leaving 22 bases between the germline ends. The CDR3 protein is CASSSPRRGTRSTEAFF. The CDR3 DNA sequence: TGTGCCAGCAGCTCCCCCCGCCGCGGGACGAGGAGCACTGAAGCTTTCTTT.

The V call is TRBV9, the J call TRBJ2-5, with D unresolved. Trimming pared 3 bases from V and 4 bases from J, leaving 7 bases between. This CDR3 has 12 amino acids. The germline CDR1 and CDR2 sequences are SGDLS and YYNGEE. The CDR3 reads CASSARRETQYF. CDR3 DNA sequence: TGTGCCAGCAGCGCGCGGAGAGAGACCCAGTACTTC.

This clone has just one count. The chain recombines TRBV4-1 with TRBJ1-1; no clear D gene. V was clipped by 0 bases and J by 1 base, with 6 bases between them. The CDR3 contains 14 residues. Germline V gene data show CDR1 as MGHRA and CDR2 as YSYEKL. CDR3 in amino acids: CASSQDTRNTEAFF. CDR3 DNA sequence: TGCGCCAGCAGCCAAGATACAAGGAACACTGAAGCTTTCTTT.

The gene calls are TRBV7-8 and TRBJ1-2; 10 bases map to TRBD1. Germline-derived CDR1 and CDR2 are SGHVS and FQNEAQ. V gave up 5 bases and J gave up 3 bases; unmatched junction bases: 9. CDR3 length equals 16 residues. The CDR3 spells CASSNRWDRGHYGYTF. CDR3 sequence (DNA): TGTGCCAGCAGCAACAGATGGGACAGGGGACACTATGGCTACACCTTC. Drawing the rest from reference TRBV7-8 and TRBJ1-2, the complete variable domain is GAGVSQSPRYKVAKRGQDVALRCDPISGHVSLFWYQQALGQGPEFLTYFQNEAQLDKSGLPSDRFFAERPEGSVSTLKIQRTQQEDSAVYLCASSNRWDRGHYGYTFGSGTRLTVV.

The J gene is TRBJ1-3, the V gene TRBV5-1; 9 bases are shared with TRBD1. This CDR3 contains 15 residues. Germline loops: CDR1 SGHRS, CDR2 YFSETQ. Trimming at V came to 4 bases and at J to 2 bases, leaving 4 bases not matched to a gene. The CDR3 spells CASSPGTGTGNTIYF. CDR3 nucleotide sequence: TGCGCCAGCAGCCCCGGGACAGGGACTGGAAACACCATATATTTT.

This clone occurred a few times. V is TRBV9 and J is TRBJ2-2; maybe TRBD1 (7 bases). CDR3 length: 17 residues. Looked up from germline, CDR1 is SGDLS and CDR2 is YYNGEE. With 4 bases removed from V and 4 bases from J, the gap between germline ends came to 20 bases. CDR3 loop: CASSSRGAGRPTGELFF. The CDR3 DNA is TGTGCCAGCAGCTCCAGGGGGGCGGGGAGGCCCACCGGGGAGCTGTTTTTT.

The chain combines TRBV19 with TRBJ2-1, with TRBD2 identical over 8 bases. This CDR3 contains 15 residues. Losses at the gene ends were 5 bases for V and 7 bases for J; bases not matched to a gene: 10. CDR1 and CDR2 from the germline V gene are LNHDA and SQIVND (reference sequence). CDR3 sequence (DNA): TGTGCCAGTAGTCTTCCAGCGGGAGTTGGAAATGAGCAGTTCTTC. Amino acids: CASSLPAGVGNEQFF.

This clone has at least ten counts. The chain uses TRBV7-2 and TRBJ2-7, with 7 positions matching TRBD1. This CDR3 spans 16 amino acids. Looked up from germline, CDR1 is SGHTA and CDR2 is FQGNSA. The junction had 11 bases not matched to a gene; V was cut back by 5 bases and J by 1 base. Here the CDR3 reads CASSPGTAGPSYEQYF. DNA for the CDR3: TGTGCCAGCAGCCCTGGGACAGCAGGGCCATCCTACGAGCAGTACTTC.